The 5 T cell receptor beta chains below were found in one sample sequenced in a study of blood T cells in healthy people across ages. Using a J-beta primer mix together with a sample-barcoded 5' primer, a second PCR was run for about 7 to 12 cycles. TCRdb passed the 5' RACE reads through MiXCR, listing each CDR3 protein once. The profile shows about 1.5 million distinct CDR3 sequences, about 43% of them singletons. Material for sequencing was blood. Receptors originate from a woman aged 18-30 years in good health.

The chain joins TRBV12-3 or TRBV12-4 to TRBJ2-1; a possible D gene is TRBD2 (5 bases). The ends were cut back, 3 bases at V and 15 bases at J, with 15 bases in the middle. The CDR3 contains 12 residues. This CDR3 reads CASSFGRTLPFF. CDR3 sequence (DNA): TGTGCCAGCAGTTTCGGGCGGACTTTGCCGTTCTTC.

The rearrangement links TRBV20-1 to TRBJ1-5, with D possibly matching TRBD1 (5 bases). CDR1 and CDR2 from the germline V gene are DFQATT and SNEGSKA (reference sequence). The germline V and J ends were trimmed by 3 bases and 6 bases, with 21 bases remaining between them. CDR3 length: 16 residues. As DNA, the CDR3 is TGCAGTGCTAGTGCCACTACGGGGGGAAGGGGTCAGCCCCAGCATTTT. Protein sequence: CSASATTGGRGQPQHF.

In nucleotides, the CDR3 is TGCGCCAGCCGCAAACTAGCGGGAATGGAGGGGGAGCAGTACTTC. This codes for CASRKLAGMEGEQYF. The V and J genes are TRBV5-1 and TRBJ2-7, with 10 bases aligning to TRBD2. CDR3 length equals 15 residues. In germline, CDR1 is SGHRS, CDR2 YFSETQ. Unmatched junction bases numbered 14, after V lost 7 bases and J lost 7 bases.

There are a few counts of this clonotype. The chain carries TRBV20-1 and TRBJ2-7, with D unresolved. Germline V gene lookup returns CDR1 DFQATT and CDR2 SNEGSKA (reference sequence). CDR3 length: 12 amino acids. Trimming pared 6 bases from V and 7 bases from J, leaving 16 bases between. CDR3 protein: CSAPAFSTEQYF. In DNA form, the CDR3 reads TGCAGTGCCCCAGCGTTTAGCACTGAGCAGTACTTC.

V usage is TRBV3-1 and J usage is TRBJ2-6, with D perhaps TRBD1 (5 bases). Germline V CDR1 and CDR2: LGHDT, YNNKEL (reference sequence). V lost 3 bases to trimming and J lost 4 bases, with 10 bases between them. The CDR3 extends over 15 amino acids. CDR3 nucleotide sequence: TGTGCCAGCAGCCAGACCAGGACAGGGGCCAACGTCCTGACTTTC. Its translation: CASSQTRTGANVLTF.